One sample yielded the 24 T cell receptor beta chains listed below, sequenced in a study of response to subunit inactivated influenza vaccine. TCRdb analysed the RT-PCR reads with MiXCR anew, one entry per CDR3 protein. The table lists 490,000 or so distinct CDR3 sequences, 6% to 9% of them singletons. Sequenced here: PBMCs from blood, sampled 23 to 25 months after vaccination. All receptors derive from a man aged 50 to 69 who received an inactivated influenza vaccine.

This clonotype appeared a few times. This chain joins TRBV4-3 and TRBJ2-1, with D uncertain. The V end lost 0 bases, the J end lost 0 bases, and 9 bases lay between the germline ends. The CDR3 runs 16 residues. CDR1 is LGHNA, CDR2 YSLEER, per germline. CDR3 sequence (DNA): TGCGCCAGCAGCCAAGATGACGTTAGCTCCTACAATGAGCAGTTCTTC. This codes for CASSQDDVSSYNEQFF.

This clonotype was counted only a few times. The rearrangement links TRBV12-3 or TRBV12-4 to TRBJ2-3; D unclear. The CDR3 loop spans 14 amino acids. V lost 3 bases, J lost 5 bases, and 12 bases lay in between. This CDR3 is CASSFSRRRDTQYF. CDR3 sequence (DNA): TGTGCCAGCAGTTTTTCCAGGCGGAGAGATACGCAGTATTTT.

The rearrangement joins TRBV6-5 to TRBJ2-3, with 8 bases identical to TRBD2. V lost 0 bases to trimming and J lost 5 bases; unmatched junction nucleotides: 16. Germline V gene lookup returns CDR1 MNHEY and CDR2 SVGAGI. The CDR3 is made up of 19 amino acids. Here the CDR3 reads CASSYSGTSGSSILDTQYF. The CDR3 DNA is TGTGCCAGCAGTTACTCGGGTACTAGCGGAAGTTCCATTTTAGATACGCAGTATTTT.

This clonotype was found a few times. V gene TRBV20-1 combines with J gene TRBJ2-1, with D hard to call. V gave up 3 bases and J gave up 0 bases, with 15 bases separating them. Germline CDR1 is DFQATT and CDR2 is SNEGSKA (reference sequence). This CDR3 is 16 amino acids long. The CDR3 loop reads CSARERVSSSYNEQFF. As DNA, the CDR3 is TGCAGTGCTAGGGAACGGGTTTCGAGCTCCTACAATGAGCAGTTCTTC.

CDR3 loop: CASSRKNRDNYNEQFF. The CDR3 bases are TGTGCCAGCAGCCGAAAAAATCGGGACAATTACAATGAGCAGTTCTTC. V usage is TRBV7-6 and J usage is TRBJ2-1, with D perhaps TRBD1 (6 bases). Germline CDR1 reads SGHVS; CDR2 reads FNYEAQ. Between the trimmed V and J ends, which lost 5 bases and 4 bases, there was a span of 18 bases. The CDR3 consists of 16 residues.

This clonotype was counted at least ten times. The chain couples TRBV11-2 to TRBJ1-2; D ambiguous. Germline CDR1 SGHAT, CDR2 FQNNGV. CDR3 size: 14 residues. Trimming stripped 0 bases from V and 5 bases from J, with 10 bases between. The CDR3 DNA is TGTGCCAGCAGCTTAGATCTCCGCCTTTATGGCTACACCTTC. This sequence encodes CASSLDLRLYGYTF.

The table lists this clonotype with many counts. The DNA for the CDR3 is TGTGCCATCAGTGAGTCGAGTGGGCCAGAGACCCAGTACTTC. Residues: CAISESSGPETQYF. The rearrangement uses TRBV10-3 and TRBJ2-5; D uncertain. The germline CDR1 and CDR2 sequences are ENHRY and SYGVKD. V lost 0 bases and J lost 4, with 9 bases in between. The CDR3 spans 14 residues.

This clonotype was counted at least ten times. The chain links TRBV6-5 to TRBJ2-7; 11 positions match TRBD2. The CDR3 consists of 16 residues. From germline, CDR1 is MNHEY and CDR2 SVGAGI. The J segment lost 0 bases and the V segment lost 4 bases, leaving 5 bases of the junction unmatched. Here the CDR3 DNA reads TGTGCCAGCAGTTCTGGGACTAGCGGATACTCCTACGAGCAGTACTTC. This translates into CASSSGTSGYSYEQYF.

The genes are TRBV5-6 and TRBJ2-6; no definite D call. Trimming shortened V by 6 bases and J by 0 bases, and 13 bases separated the two germline ends. The CDR3 totals 16 residues. In germline, CDR1 is SGHDT, CDR2 YYEEEE. The CDR3 protein is CASTPFTFSGANVLTF. The CDR3, as DNA: TGTGCCAGCACCCCCTTTACGTTCTCTGGGGCCAACGTCCTGACTTTC.

The J gene is TRBJ2-7, the V gene TRBV20-1; 9 bases agree with TRBD1. J gave up 4 bases and V 3 bases, and 7 bases lay outside the gene matches. CDR1 is DFQATT, CDR2 SNEGSKA, per germline (reference sequence). This CDR3 has 14 residues. The DNA for the CDR3 is TGCAGTGCTAGCTCGGGACAGGGTATTTACGAGCAGTACTTC. Encoded protein: CSASSGQGIYEQYF.

This clonotype was seen many times. This CDR3 reads CASSSTGIWAYNEQFF. The CDR3 coding sequence is TGTGCCAGCAGTTCGACAGGGATTTGGGCCTACAATGAGCAGTTCTTC. The chain recombines TRBV25-1 with TRBJ2-1, with TRBD1 matching over 7 bases. The V gene end was trimmed by 5 bases and the J gene end by 2 bases; junction bases not matched to a gene: 9. This CDR3 contains 16 residues. Germline lookup yields CDR1 MGHDK and CDR2 SYGVNS.

This clonotype was observed a few times. V is TRBV6-5 and J is TRBJ2-1; 11 nucleotides match TRBD2. Germline V CDR1 and CDR2: MNHEY, SVGAGI. The CDR3 has 16 residues. The trim removed 0 bases at V and 10 bases at J, leaving 8 bases unmatched. The CDR3 DNA reads TGTGCCAGCAGTTACTCCCGGCTAGCGGGGGGTCACGAGCAGTTCTTC. Protein sequence: CASSYSRLAGGHEQFF.

This clonotype has just a few counts. The CDR3 here is CASSLRQGAPYEQYF. The DNA of the CDR3 is TGTGCCAGCAGCTTACGACAGGGTGCGCCCTACGAGCAGTACTTC. V gene TRBV5-8 combines with J gene TRBJ2-7, with 7 nucleotides matching TRBD1. The CDR3 length is 15 residues. V trimming: 2 bases; J trimming: 2 bases; junction bases outside the gene matches: 7. Germline CDR1 is SGHTS and CDR2 is YDEGEE.

This clonotype was observed many times. The V and J genes are TRBV5-1 and TRBJ2-1; D gene ambiguous. V dropped 1 base and J dropped 0 bases, with 11 bases sitting between them. CDR1 and CDR2 (germline): SGHRS, YFSETQ. The length of the CDR3 is 16 residues. The chain's CDR3 is CASSLSGSSSYNEQFF. CDR3 in DNA: TGCGCCAGCAGCTTGTCTGGGTCGAGCTCCTACAATGAGCAGTTCTTC.

The chain joins TRBV28 to TRBJ2-7; D is unclear. Germline CDR1 and CDR2: MDHEN and SYDVKM. CDR3 length: 14 amino acids. Trimming removed 3 bases at V and 3 bases at J, with 12 bases between. The CDR3 region is CASSFWYRNYEQYF. The CDR3, as DNA: TGTGCCAGCAGTTTTTGGTACAGAAACTACGAGCAGTACTTC.

The chain employs TRBV9 and TRBJ2-7, with D perhaps being TRBD1 or TRBD2 (5 bases each). V was clipped by 0 bases and J by 5 bases, with 18 bases between them. The CDR3 has 16 amino acids. Germline V gene sequence: CDR1 SGDLS, CDR2 YYNGEE. The CDR3 nucleotides read TGTGCCAGCAGCGTAGCTCCTGGGACGGGGAAAGACGAGCAGTACTTC. The encoded protein is CASSVAPGTGKDEQYF.

Ten or more counts support this clonotype. This chain uses TRBV14 with TRBJ2-3; a possible D gene is TRBD1 (5 bases). The germline V and J ends were trimmed by 2 bases and 4 bases, with 13 bases remaining between them. CDR1 SGHDN and CDR2 FVKESK come from the germline V gene. The CDR3 is 15 residues long. CDR3 loop: CASSQSAGYSDTQYF. In nucleotides, the CDR3 is TGTGCCAGCAGCCAATCCGCAGGGTACTCAGATACGCAGTATTTT. The entire variable domain, with the rest obtained from reference TRBV14 and TRBJ2-3, is as follows: EAGVTQFPSHSVIEKGQTVTLRCDPISGHDNLYWYRRVMGKEIKFLLHFVKESKQDESGMPNNRFLAERTGGTYSTLKVQPAELEDSGVYFCASSQSAGYSDTQYFGPGTRLTVL.

This clonotype was found a few times. V is TRBV4-3 and J is TRBJ2-7; maybe TRBD1 (5 bases). Germline lookup yields CDR1 LGHNA and CDR2 YSLEER. This CDR3 has 17 residues. V lost 3 bases to trimming and J lost 2 bases, with 20 bases between them. The CDR3, as DNA: TGCGCCAGCAGCCACTCACTCCATAGGGGAACCCCCTACGAGCAGTACTTC. Translation: CASSHSLHRGTPYEQYF.

This clonotype showed up many times. V gene TRBV21-1 combines with J gene TRBJ1-3; the table names TRBD1, a call not compared with the DNA. TRBV21-1 is shown as a pseudogene. The CDR3 covers 14 residues. CDR3 DNA sequence: TGTGCCAGCAGCGGCGGGACATCCGGAAACACCATATATTTT. It encodes CASSGGTSGNTIYF.

This clonotype was recorded a few times. The chain joins TRBV6-2 or TRBV6-3 to TRBJ2-3; 8 bases map to TRBD1. Looked up from germline, CDR1 is MNHEY and CDR2 is SVGEGT. Trimming removed 5 bases from V and 4 bases from J; junction bases left unmatched: 8. The CDR3 sequence is 15 residues long. CDR3 region: CASSPQGAGADTQYF. The CDR3 nucleotides are TGTGCCAGCAGTCCTCAGGGGGCTGGGGCAGATACGCAGTATTTT.

This clonotype was seen more than once but under ten times. CDR3: CASSFSSGSLSSYEQYF. The CDR3 DNA sequence: TGTGCCAGCAGCTTTTCTAGCGGGAGCCTAAGCTCCTACGAGCAGTACTTC. The J gene is TRBJ2-7, the V gene TRBV7-2; 10 bases line up with TRBD2. CDR1 SGHTA and CDR2 FQGNSA come from the germline V gene. The CDR3 has 17 residues. V was pared by 3 bases and J by 0 bases, with 8 bases of the junction left unmatched.

About this clonotype: This could be a read error, since a much larger clone is one nucleotide away. This chain links TRBV6-1 with TRBJ1-1; D ambiguous. There are 14 residues in the CDR3. CDR1 is MNHNS and CDR2 is SASEGT in the germline V gene. The CDR3 sequence is CASSEVGMNAEAFF. CDR3 nucleotides: TGTGCCAGCAGTGAAGTCGGCATGAACGCTGAAGCTTTCTTT.

This clonotype was seen many times. A read error may produce the germline difference seen at one junction end. The chain links TRBV29-1 to TRBJ2-2, with D perhaps matching TRBD1 (6 bases). CDR1 SQVTM and CDR2 ANQGSEA come from the germline V gene. The CDR3 sequence is 13 residues long. Here the CDR3 DNA reads TGCAGCGTTCGGCAGGGGAACGCCGGGGAGCTGTTTTTT. Protein sequence: CSVRQGNAGELFF.

This clonotype came up many times. The CDR3 DNA sequence: TGTGCCAGCAGCCATTATCGAGAAGCTTTCTTT. Protein: CASSHYREAFF. The chain recombines TRBV14 with TRBJ1-1; D is undetermined. With 3 bases removed from V and 8 bases from J, the gap between germline ends came to 7 bases. CDR3 length: 11 residues. The germline CDR1 and CDR2 sequences are SGHDN and FVKESK.